The clone carrying this TCR beta chain appeared a single time. Its cognate antigen is unknown. This CDR3 is 16 amino acids long. Trimming removed 2 bases from V and 1 base from J, with 14 bases in between. Germline V CDR1 and CDR2: SEHNR, FQNEAQ (reference sequence). A multiplex PCR was run with 60 Vbeta primers and 13 Jbeta primers. The repertoire was sequenced with immunoSEQ multiplex PCR; TCRdb's copy has only in-frame clones and lacks some. Of roughly 250,000 clones listed, 72% were seen once; the top ten hold 2% to 2.5%. At the time of sampling, donors were nominally healthy, though unrecorded immune exposures were likely. These data come from a study of cytomegalovirus exposure and HLA in healthy donors. Whole-study findings and limits: Later work associated more than 15,000 TCR beta sequences with HLA alleles at 0.05 false discovery rate. Among immune exposure information, only CMV serostatus was available. Presence/absence analyses supposed approximately even sequencing depth among donors.

The clonotype originates from a female donor in good health and CMV-seronegative. Sequencing was performed on PBMCs. The chain recombines TRBV7-9 with TRBJ1-1; weak D call: TRBD1 (6 bases). CDR3 bases: TGTGCCAGCAGCTTACCAATGGCACAGGGGAACACTGAAGCTTTCTTT. It codes for CASSLPMAQGNTEAFF.